This T cell receptor (beta chain) was captured in a study of blood T cell repertoires in COVID-19. Method: immunoSEQ multiplex PCR; TCRdb's copy keeps in-frame clones and lacks some. The data contain hundreds of thousands of clones, approximately 87% of them seen just once; the ten biggest clones take up approximately 2.8%. Germline CDR1 reads SGHTA; CDR2 reads FQGNSA. The CDR3 sequence is 16 residues long. The V gene end was trimmed by 2 bases and the J gene end by 2 bases; junction bases not matched to a gene: 2. All enrollees were about 18 to 100 years old and from about 24 US areas. This TCR derives from a woman in her 50s in a cohort exposed to, infected with or recovered from COVID-19 (not recorded which). This rearrangement joins TRBV7-2 to TRBJ2-3; 12 bases align to TRBD2. Sequencing used PBMCs or T cells enriched from blood (not recorded which). As DNA, the CDR3 is TGTGCCAGCAGCTTAACTAGCGGGGGGCCCACAGATACGCAGTATTTT. It encodes CASSLTSGGPTDTQYF.